One and the same sample provided the 27 T cell receptor beta chains below, sequenced in a study of identical twins. TCRdb ran MiXCR on the 5' RACE reads and lists one entry per CDR3 protein. The sample lists 410,000 or so distinct CDR3 sequences; around 20% were seen once. Sequencing was carried out using naive T cells sorted from blood. The receptors were sampled from a man over 45 in good health.

This clonotype occurred many times. The chain carries TRBV10-3 and TRBJ2-7; a weak D match, TRBD1 (5 bases). The germline gives CDR1 ENHRY, CDR2 SYGVKD. The CDR3 covers 12 residues. The V gene lost 4 bases and the J gene lost 3 bases, with 7 bases spanning the gap. This CDR3 is CAISGQGYEQYF. In DNA, the CDR3 is TGTGCCATCAGTGGTCAGGGCTACGAGCAGTACTTC.

The chain recombines TRBV6-1 with TRBJ1-5; D call uncertain. The V and J ends lost 0 bases and 5 bases respectively, with 14 bases between them. This CDR3 has 16 residues. Germline V gene sequence: CDR1 MNHNS, CDR2 SASEGT. CDR3 loop: CASSEAKFPADQPQHF. In DNA form, the CDR3 reads TGTGCCAGCAGTGAAGCTAAGTTCCCAGCGGATCAGCCCCAGCATTTT.

This clonotype was counted many times. This chain uses TRBV29-1 with TRBJ2-1; 10 bases match TRBD1. This CDR3 has 12 amino acids. Germline CDR1 and CDR2: SQVTM and ANQGSEA. V lost 7 bases and J lost 7; bases outside the gene matches: 4. Here the CDR3 DNA reads TGCAGCGCCGGGACAGGGGTAAATGAGCAGTTCTTC. Protein sequence: CSAGTGVNEQFF.

This clonotype occurred many times. This rearrangement joins TRBV20-1 to TRBJ1-5; TRBD1 might be the D (6 bases). Germline CDR1 is DFQATT and CDR2 is SNEGSKA (reference sequence). The CDR3 is 14 residues long. V lost 3 bases, J lost 4 bases, and 13 bases lay in between. The CDR3 here is CSARTGQPNQPQHF. In nucleotides, the CDR3 is TGCAGTGCTAGGACCGGACAGCCAAATCAGCCCCAGCATTTT.

The V call is TRBV19, the J call TRBJ2-7; 9 bases match TRBD2. Germline V gene sequence: CDR1 LNHDA, CDR2 SQIVND (reference sequence). The CDR3 totals 15 residues. Trimming removed 7 bases from V and 3 bases from J; junction bases left unmatched: 10. CDR3 protein: CASKWGAGGNYEQYF. The CDR3 DNA follows: TGTGCCAGTAAGTGGGGAGCGGGAGGAAACTACGAGCAGTACTTC.

This clonotype was picked up many times. The rearrangement links TRBV6-2 or TRBV6-3 to TRBJ1-1, with D maybe TRBD1 (6 bases). Germline V gene data show CDR1 as MNHEY and CDR2 as SVGEGT. The CDR3 runs to 16 residues. Trimming shortened V by 0 bases and J by 5 bases, and 16 bases separated the two germline ends. CDR3 sequence: CASSYSLDSRMTEAFF. CDR3 nucleotides: TGTGCCAGCAGTTACTCATTGGACAGTCGGATGACTGAAGCTTTCTTT.

This clonotype has just a few counts. A read error may be the cause here, since a much bigger clone is one base away. The chain recombines TRBV6-2 or TRBV6-3 with TRBJ1-2; D is uncertain. Germline V gene data show CDR1 as MNHEY and CDR2 as SVGEGT. The V end was cut by 6 bases, the J end by 0 bases, with 8 bases between. The CDR3 totals 13 residues. DNA for the CDR3: TGTGCCAGCAGACCTTTAACTAACTATGGCTACACCTTC. It codes for CASRPLTNYGYTF.

This clonotype was observed at least ten times. V is TRBV9 and J is TRBJ2-2; 14 positions match TRBD2. V lost 4 bases and J lost 3; bases outside the gene matches: 8. This CDR3 is built from 18 residues. Germline CDR1 and CDR2: SGDLS and YYNGEE. As DNA, the CDR3 is TGTGCCAGCAGCCTGACCGGGACTAGCGGGAGATACACCGGGGAGCTGTTTTTT. Its protein product is CASSLTGTSGRYTGELFF.

In its sample, this clonotype was seen many times. The chain couples TRBV2 to TRBJ2-1; the match to TRBD2 covers 14 bases. CDR1 is SNHLY, CDR2 FYNNEI, per germline. The CDR3 runs to 19 residues. The J segment lost 2 bases and the V segment lost 7 bases, leaving 13 bases of the junction unmatched. In nucleotides, the CDR3 is TGTGCCAGCAAGGACCCGGGACTAGCGGGAGAAGGACCCTACAATGAGCAGTTCTTC. Amino acids: CASKDPGLAGEGPYNEQFF.

This clonotype has just one count. The rearrangement links TRBV15 to TRBJ2-7; maybe TRBD1 (7 bases). Per germline, CDR1 LNHNV and CDR2 YYDKDF (reference sequence). V gave up 5 bases and J gave up 0 bases, with 14 bases separating them. This CDR3 contains 15 residues. DNA for the CDR3: TGTGCCACCAGCGAGAGGAGGGGGCCCTCCTACGAGCAGTACTTC. This gives the protein CATSERRGPSYEQYF.

In its sample, this clonotype was seen many times. The chain employs TRBV12-3 or TRBV12-4 and TRBJ2-1, with TRBD1 as a possible D gene (6 bases). Trimming took 1 base from V and 4 from J, leaving 11 bases between them. The CDR3 is 15 amino acids. CDR3 loop: CASSLERQAYNEQFF. The CDR3 bases are TGTGCCAGCAGTTTAGAGAGACAGGCTTACAATGAGCAGTTCTTC.

This clonotype was seen repeatedly, ten times or more. The rearrangement joins TRBV6-2 or TRBV6-3 to TRBJ2-1; D gene unclear. Trimming removed 6 bases from V and 8 bases from J, with 14 bases in between. This CDR3 contains 13 residues. In germline, CDR1 is MNHEY, CDR2 SVGEGT. CDR3 in amino acids: CASSALNRHEQFF. The DNA for the CDR3 is TGTGCCAGCAGCGCACTAAATAGGCATGAGCAGTTCTTC.

This clonotype was seen more than once but under ten times. The rearrangement uses TRBV20-1 and TRBJ2-3; D may be TRBD1 (6 bases). This CDR3 is 14 amino acids long. Germline-derived CDR1 and CDR2 are DFQATT and SNEGSKA (reference sequence). Trimming took 4 bases from V and 5 from J, leaving 16 bases between them. The CDR3: CSAKLVAGEDTQYF. The CDR3 DNA follows: TGCAGTGCTAAGTTGGTCGCAGGGGAAGATACGCAGTATTTT.

This clonotype was recorded a few times. The chain links TRBV15 to TRBJ2-5; TRBD1 matches 8 bases. The CDR3 loop spans 15 amino acids. The germline V gene encodes CDR1 LNHNV and CDR2 YYDKDF (reference sequence). V shed 1 base and J 5 bases; nucleotides not matched to a gene: 6. CDR3 in DNA: TGTGCCACCAGCAGAGGGACAGGGACAACGGAGACCCAGTACTTC. Its translation: CATSRGTGTTETQYF.

This clonotype was seen more than once but under ten times. The chain joins TRBV20-1 to TRBJ1-5; D may be TRBD1 (5 bases). Trimming pared 5 bases from V and 5 bases from J, leaving 10 bases between. Per germline, CDR1 DFQATT and CDR2 SNEGSKA (reference sequence). This CDR3 has 12 residues. The CDR3 DNA sequence: TGCAGTGCTGTCGCGGGGGATCAGCCCCAGCATTTT. This sequence encodes CSAVAGDQPQHF.

The V call is TRBV28, the J call TRBJ2-3, with 10 bases aligning to TRBD2. V lost 5 bases, J lost 2 bases, and 16 bases stayed unmatched. The CDR3 totals 19 residues. Germline V lookup: CDR1 MDHEN, CDR2 SYDVKM. The CDR3 reads CASSHMKLPSGRATDTQYF. Written as DNA, the CDR3 is TGTGCCAGCAGTCACATGAAGTTACCAAGCGGGAGGGCCACAGATACGCAGTATTTT.

This clonotype was seen many times. The chain is built from TRBV5-1 and TRBJ1-1, with TRBD1 matching over 7 bases. Trimming took 4 bases from V and 2 from J; bases not matched to a gene: 8. CDR3 length equals 15 residues. Germline loops: CDR1 SGHRS, CDR2 YFSETQ. CDR3 nucleotide sequence: TGCGCCAGCAGCCGGGAGGGACAGCCCAACACTGAAGCTTTCTTT. Amino acids: CASSREGQPNTEAFF.

The chain employs TRBV11-2 and TRBJ2-1; 8 nucleotides match TRBD2. This CDR3 contains 13 residues. CDR1 is SGHAT, CDR2 FQNNGV, per germline. V shed 5 bases, J shed 8 bases, and the junction held 5 bases outside the gene matches. The CDR3 reads CASSKGLVYEQFF. The CDR3 DNA sequence: TGTGCCAGCAGCAAGGGACTAGTATATGAGCAGTTCTTC.

Only a few counts were recorded for this clonotype. The chain couples TRBV23-1 to TRBJ2-1, with a tentative D call TRBD1 (5 bases). TRBV23-1 is given ORF status, its function remaining uncertain. CDR3 length: 16 amino acids. V gave up 0 bases and J gave up 4 bases, with 13 bases separating them. The CDR3 is CASSQSGQGKYNEQFF. The CDR3 DNA sequence: TGCGCCAGCAGTCAATCTGGACAAGGAAAATACAATGAGCAGTTCTTC.

The table lists this clonotype with a few counts. The genes are TRBV27 and TRBJ2-7; D might be TRBD1 (5 bases). Germline V CDR1 and CDR2: MNHEY, SMNVEV (reference sequence). The CDR3 loop spans 14 amino acids. V was pared by 5 bases and J by 0 bases, with 11 bases between. CDR3 sequence: CASSTTEASYEQYF. The CDR3 DNA is TGTGCCAGCAGTACGACAGAAGCCTCCTACGAGCAGTACTTC.

This rearrangement joins TRBV9 to TRBJ2-3; no firm D call. Germline values: CDR1 SGDLS, CDR2 YYNGEE. V was pared by 0 bases and J by 5 bases, with 10 bases between. The CDR3 has 14 amino acids. This chain's CDR3 is CASSVATLGDTQYF. In nucleotides, the CDR3 is TGTGCCAGCAGCGTAGCTACGTTGGGAGATACGCAGTATTTT. The full variable domain, its missing parts supplied by reference TRBV9 and TRBJ2-3, is DSGVTQTPKHLITATGQRVTLRCSPRSGDLSVYWYQQSLDQGLQFLIQYYNGEERAKGNILERFSAQQFPDLHSELNLSSLELGDSALYFCASSVATLGDTQYFGPGTRLTVL.

This clonotype was observed at least ten times. The chain links TRBV5-1 to TRBJ2-3; tentatively, D is TRBD2 (5 bases). This CDR3 is 13 amino acids long. Germline CDR1 reads SGHRS; CDR2 reads YFSETQ. The V and J ends lost 0 bases and 9 bases respectively, with 11 bases between them. DNA of the CDR3: TGCGCCAGCAGCTTGGATCAAGGGAGAACGCAGTATTTT. Its translation is CASSLDQGRTQYF. The full variable domain, its missing parts supplied by reference TRBV5-1 and TRBJ2-3, is KAGVTQTPRYLIKTRGQQVTLSCSPISGHRSVSWYQQTPGQGLQFLFEYFSETQRNKGNFPGRFSGRQFSNSRSEMNVSTLELGDSALYLCASSLDQGRTQYFGPGTRLTVL.

This sequence joins TRBV19 and TRBJ2-3, with a tentative D call TRBD2 (6 bases). Deletions cut 6 bases from V and 2 bases from J, with 18 bases between. Germline V gives CDR1 LNHDA, CDR2 SQIVND (reference sequence). The CDR3 covers 16 residues. The CDR3 here is CASSPFRRGDTDTQYF. The CDR3 DNA sequence: TGTGCCAGTAGCCCCTTTAGGAGGGGCGACACAGATACGCAGTATTTT.

This clonotype was picked up many times. V and J are TRBV29-1 and TRBJ2-1, with 10 bases aligning to TRBD2. The CDR3 loop spans 14 amino acids. Germline CDR1 reads SQVTM; CDR2 reads ANQGSEA. J was trimmed by 8 bases and V by 6 bases; bases with no gene match: 10. CDR3 bases: TGCAGCGTCGTCTCTAGCGGGAGAGGGGATGAGCAGTTCTTC. Protein sequence: CSVVSSGRGDEQFF.

The chain links TRBV7-9 to TRBJ2-7; 7 positions match TRBD2. Trimming removed 6 bases from V and 2 bases from J; junction bases left unmatched: 7. The CDR3 contains 14 residues. The germline gives CDR1 SEHNR, CDR2 FQNEAQ (reference sequence). The CDR3 nucleotides are TGTGCCAGCAGGGCGGGAGTCTGGCCCTACGAGCAGTACTTC. This encodes CASRAGVWPYEQYF.

V gene TRBV29-1 combines with J gene TRBJ1-1; D is unclear. Trimming took off 7 bases at V and 0 bases at J, with 12 bases between the two ends. The CDR3 is 13 amino acids. From germline, CDR1 is SQVTM and CDR2 ANQGSEA. CDR3 protein: CSGELSLNTEAFF. CDR3 nucleotides: TGCAGCGGAGAGTTATCGCTGAACACTGAAGCTTTCTTT.

V usage is TRBV7-9 and J usage is TRBJ2-7; D might be TRBD1 (6 bases). The CDR3 has 14 amino acids. Trimming removed 5 bases at V and 2 bases at J, with 13 bases between. Germline CDR1 is SEHNR and CDR2 is FQNEAQ (reference sequence). The CDR3 DNA is TGTGCCAGCAGCGCCCTACAGGGCCCCTACGAGCAGTACTTC. Translated: CASSALQGPYEQYF.